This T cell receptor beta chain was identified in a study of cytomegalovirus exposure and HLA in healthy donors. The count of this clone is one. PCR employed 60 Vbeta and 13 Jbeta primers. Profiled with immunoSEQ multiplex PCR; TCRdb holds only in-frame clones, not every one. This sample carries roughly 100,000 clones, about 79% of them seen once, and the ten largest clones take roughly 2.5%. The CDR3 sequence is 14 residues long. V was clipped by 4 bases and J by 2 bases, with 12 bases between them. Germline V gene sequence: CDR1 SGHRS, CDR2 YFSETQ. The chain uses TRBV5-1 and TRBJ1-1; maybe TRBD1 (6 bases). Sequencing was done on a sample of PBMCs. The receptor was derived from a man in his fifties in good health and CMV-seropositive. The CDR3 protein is CASSPRTANTEAFF. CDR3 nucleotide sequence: TGCGCCAGCAGCCCCCGGACAGCTAACACTGAAGCTTTCTTT.